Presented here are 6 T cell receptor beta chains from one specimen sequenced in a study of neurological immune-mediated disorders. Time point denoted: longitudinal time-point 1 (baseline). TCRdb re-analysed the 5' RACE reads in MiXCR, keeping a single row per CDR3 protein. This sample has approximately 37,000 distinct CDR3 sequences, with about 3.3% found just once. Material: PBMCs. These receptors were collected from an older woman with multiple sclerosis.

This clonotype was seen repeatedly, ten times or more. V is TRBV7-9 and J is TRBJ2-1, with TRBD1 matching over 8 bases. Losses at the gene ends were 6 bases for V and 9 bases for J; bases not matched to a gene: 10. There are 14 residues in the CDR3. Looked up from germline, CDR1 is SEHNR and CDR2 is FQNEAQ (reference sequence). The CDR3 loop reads CASSYPMDRAEQFF. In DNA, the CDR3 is TGTGCCAGCAGTTACCCAATGGACAGGGCTGAGCAGTTCTTC.

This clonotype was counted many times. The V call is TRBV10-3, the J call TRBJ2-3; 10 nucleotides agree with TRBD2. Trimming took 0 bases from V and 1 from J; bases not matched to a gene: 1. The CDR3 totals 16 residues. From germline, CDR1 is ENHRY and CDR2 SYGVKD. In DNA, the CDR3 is TGTGCCATCAGTGAGTCGCTAGCGGGGGGCACAGATACGCAGTATTTT. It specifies CAISESLAGGTDTQYF.

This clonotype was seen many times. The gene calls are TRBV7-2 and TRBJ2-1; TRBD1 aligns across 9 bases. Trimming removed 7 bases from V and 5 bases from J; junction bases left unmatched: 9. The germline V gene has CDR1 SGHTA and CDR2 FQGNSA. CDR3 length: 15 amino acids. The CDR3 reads CASNRDRVFNNEQFF. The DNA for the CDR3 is TGTGCCAGCAACCGGGACAGGGTGTTTAACAATGAGCAGTTCTTC. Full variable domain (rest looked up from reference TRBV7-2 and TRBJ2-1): GAGVSQSPSNKVTEKGKDVELRCDPISGHTALYWYRQSLGQGLEFLIYFQGNSAPDKSGLPSDRFSAERTGGSVSTLTIQRTQQEDSAVYLCASNRDRVFNNEQFFGPGTRLTVL.

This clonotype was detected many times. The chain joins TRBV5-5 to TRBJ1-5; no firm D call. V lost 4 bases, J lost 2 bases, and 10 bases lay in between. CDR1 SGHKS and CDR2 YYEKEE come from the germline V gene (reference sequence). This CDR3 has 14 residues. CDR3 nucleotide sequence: TGTGCCAGCAGCGCCTATTATGGCAATCAGCCCCAGCATTTT. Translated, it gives CASSAYYGNQPQHF.

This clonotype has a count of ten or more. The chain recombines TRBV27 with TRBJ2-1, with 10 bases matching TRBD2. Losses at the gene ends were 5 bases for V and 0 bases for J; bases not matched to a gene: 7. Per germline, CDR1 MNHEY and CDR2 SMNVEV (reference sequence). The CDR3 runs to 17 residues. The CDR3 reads CASSPSSGGHSYNEQFF. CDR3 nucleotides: TGTGCCAGCAGTCCTTCTAGCGGGGGCCACTCCTACAATGAGCAGTTCTTC.

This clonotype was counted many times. CDR3 DNA: TGTGCCAGCAGCTCCTTCCTTCGGGGTACCGAGCAGTACTTC. Protein: CASSSFLRGTEQYF. V gene TRBV7-8 combines with J gene TRBJ2-7; weak D call: TRBD2 (5 bases). The germline CDR1 and CDR2 sequences are SGHVS and FQNEAQ. Trimming shortened V by 4 bases and J by 6 bases, and 16 bases separated the two germline ends. The CDR3 sequence is 14 residues long.